This is a list of T cell receptor beta chains from one sample in a study of T cell repertoires in cytomegalovirus infection. One entry per CDR3 protein, called by TCRdb with MiXCR from the reads. The top ten hold 13% of the sample, which has about 890,000 distinct CDR3 sequences, approximately 31% seen once. Antigens for these TCRs are unknown. The specimen comprised cultured CD8+ T cells from PBMCs, sampled from culture after CMV antigen stimulation. The receptors stem from a human donor in good health (CMV status not recorded). Some clones in this sample may be carry-over from other donors' samples. Each CDR3 is given with its conserved first and last residue. D genes are given only for firm matches. Rows may omit the clone size; those that give it use once, few, many or a size class.

V	length	J	D	size	CDR3	DNA
TRBV7-9	14	TRBJ1-5	-	few	CASSFSGVREPQHF	TGTGCCAGCAGCTTTTCAGGGGTGAGAGAGCCCCAGCATTTT
TRBV20-1	13	TRBJ1-1	-	-	CSASAARGTEAFF	TGCAGTGCTTCAGCAGCCAGGGGAACTGAAGCTTTCTTT
TRBV6-5	15	TRBJ1-4	-	-	CASSYDTATNEKLFF	TGTGCCAGCAGTTACGACACGGCAACTAATGAAAAACTGTTTTTT
TRBV7-8	14	TRBJ1-4	-	-	CASSFAGSNEKLFF	TGTGCCAGCAGTTTCGCAGGGTCTAATGAAAAACTGTTTTTT
TRBV7-2	13	TRBJ2-5	-	few	CASSAGPRETQYF	TGTGCCAGCAGCGCGGGGCCGCGGGAGACCCAGTACTTC
TRBV7-6	17	TRBJ2-3	TRBD2	many	CASSLVSSSGGTDTQYF	TGTGCCAGCAGCTTAGTAAGTTCTAGCGGGGGCACAGATACGCAGTATTTT
TRBV15	20	TRBJ1-5	-	few	CATSRGIGTTTLPLNQPQHF	TGTGCCACCAGCAGAGGTATCGGGACCACCACACTACCTCTAAATCAGCCCCAGCATTTT
TRBV14	16	TRBJ2-3	-	few	CASSQGKVIVADTQYF	TGTGCCAGCAGCCAAGGAAAGGTTATTGTGGCAGATACGCAGTATTTT
TRBV27	14	TRBJ2-4	-	few	CASSPTVGGNIQYF	TGTGCCAGCAGTCCAACTGTGGGGGGAAACATTCAGTACTTC
TRBV28	14	TRBJ1-1	-	-	CASSLVPGSSEAFF	TGTGCCAGCAGTTTAGTACCAGGGTCCTCTGAAGCTTTCTTT
TRBV7-8	16	TRBJ2-7	TRBD1	many	CASSLSRTGGSYEQYF	TGTGCCAGCAGCTTATCCCGGACAGGGGGCTCCTACGAGCAGTACTTC
TRBV7-2	16	TRBJ2-4	TRBD2	many	CASRTTSGGSKNIQYF	TGTGCCAGCAGGACAACTAGCGGGGGGTCCAAAAACATTCAGTACTTC
TRBV7-9	14	TRBJ1-6	-	-	CASTLAGGNSPLHF	TGTGCCAGCACCCTAGCGGGGGGGAATTCACCCCTCCACTTT
TRBV6-1	15	TRBJ2-1	-	many	CASSVRDGTYNEQFF	TGTGCCAGCAGTGTCCGGGACGGCACCTACAATGAGCAGTTCTTC
TRBV6-1	14	TRBJ2-3	TRBD1	-	CAGQGQEFADTQYF	TGTGCTGGACAGGGACAGGAGTTCGCAGATACGCAGTATTTT
TRBV6-6	16	TRBJ2-1	TRBD2	few	CASSQTSGLVSNEQFF	TGTGCCAGCAGTCAAACCTCGGGACTAGTCTCCAATGAGCAGTTCTTC
TRBV28	17	TRBJ2-2	TRBD1	-	CASNRGRRGPNTGELFF	TGTGCCAGCAACAGGGGGCGACGGGGACCGAACACCGGGGAGCTGTTTTTT
TRBV7-2	16	TRBJ1-2	-	few	CASSLAAWGGNYGYTF	TGTGCCAGCAGCTTAGCGGCCTGGGGGGGAAACTATGGCTACACCTTC
TRBV19	13	TRBJ2-1	TRBD2	-	CASSVLAETEQFF	TGTGCCAGTAGTGTCCTAGCGGAAACGGAGCAGTTCTTC
TRBV14	15	TRBJ2-5	-	-	CASSHLRAGLETQYF	TGTGCCAGCAGCCACCTTCGGGCAGGGTTGGAAACCCAGTACTTC
TRBV19	13	TRBJ2-7	-	-	CVSAPGPNYEQYF	TGTGTCAGTGCTCCGGGACCCAACTACGAGCAGTACTTC
TRBV6-2/TRBV6-3	13	TRBJ2-7	-	few	CASTQRPYYEQYF	TGTGCCAGCACCCAGAGGCCTTACTACGAGCAGTACTTC
TRBV27	17	TRBJ1-5	-	-	CASSSWRTQYSNQPQHF	TGTGCCAGCAGTTCTTGGCGGACACAGTATAGCAATCAGCCCCAGCATTTT
TRBV3-1	15	TRBJ2-7	-	-	CASSQEGATYYEQYF	TGTGCCAGCAGCCAAGAGGGGGCCACTTACTACGAGCAGTACTTC
TRBV27	16	TRBJ2-3	TRBD2	few	CASSLKGLAATDTQYF	TGTGCCAGCAGTTTAAAGGGACTAGCGGCCACAGATACGCAGTATTTT
TRBV6-1	14	TRBJ1-2	-	many	CASSVDRKIMGYTF	TGTGCCAGCAGTGTGGACAGAAAAATTATGGGCTACACCTTC
TRBV7-6	13	TRBJ1-2	-	-	CANSIGQNYGYTF	TGTGCCAACAGTATAGGACAGAACTATGGCTACACCTTC
TRBV12-3/TRBV12-4	16	TRBJ2-6	TRBD1	few	CASSLFQGAGANVLTF	TGTGCCAGCAGTTTATTTCAGGGGGCTGGGGCCAACGTCCTGACTTTC
TRBV6-1	16	TRBJ2-5	TRBD1	-	CASSLYGQAHQETQYF	TGTGCCAGCAGTCTCTACGGACAGGCCCATCAAGAGACCCAGTACTTC
TRBV5-8	16	TRBJ2-1	-	once	CASSLEGRLPLPEQFF	TGTGCCAGCAGCTTGGAAGGAAGGCTCCCTCTTCCTGAGCAGTTCTTC